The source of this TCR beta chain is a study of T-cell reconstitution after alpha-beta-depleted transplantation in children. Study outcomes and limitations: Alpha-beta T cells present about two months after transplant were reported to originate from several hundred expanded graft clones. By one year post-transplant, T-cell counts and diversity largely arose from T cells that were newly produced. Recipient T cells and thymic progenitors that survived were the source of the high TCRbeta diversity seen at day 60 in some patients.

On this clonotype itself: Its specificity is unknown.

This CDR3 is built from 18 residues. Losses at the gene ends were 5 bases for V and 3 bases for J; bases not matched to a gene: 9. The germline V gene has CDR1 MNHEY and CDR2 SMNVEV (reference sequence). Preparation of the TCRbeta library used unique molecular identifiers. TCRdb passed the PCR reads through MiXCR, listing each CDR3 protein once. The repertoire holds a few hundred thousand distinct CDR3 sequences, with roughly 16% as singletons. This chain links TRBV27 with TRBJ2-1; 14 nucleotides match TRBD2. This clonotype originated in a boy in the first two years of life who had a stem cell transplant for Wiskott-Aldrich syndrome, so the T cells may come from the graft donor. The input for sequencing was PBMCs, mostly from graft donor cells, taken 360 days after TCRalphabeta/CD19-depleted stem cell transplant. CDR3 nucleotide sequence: TGTGCCAGCAGTCCAACCCGGACTAGCGGGAGGCTCTACAATGAGCAGTTCTTC. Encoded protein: CASSPTRTSGRLYNEQFF.